The TCR beta chain under discussion was sequenced for a study of CD8 T cells in Susac syndrome. The authors sequenced TCR beta from blood CD8+ and CD4+ T cells. RNA amounts of about 0.5 to 1 ug underwent reverse transcription with random hexamers. In TCRdb, the immunoSEQ multiplex PCR reads were re-called with MiXCR into one record per CDR3 protein. The data show about 200,000 distinct CDR3 sequences, with around 95% seen just once and 0.093% held by the top ten. Trimming stripped 8 bases from V and 0 bases from J, with 10 bases between. The CDR3 has 13 residues. The clonotype comes from a human donor with multiple sclerosis. The sequenced sample consisted of CD4+ T cells from PBMCs. The V and J genes are TRBV12-3 or TRBV12-4 and TRBJ1-2, with D tentatively TRBD1 (5 bases). This chain's CDR3 is CASRQTTNYGYTF. The DNA of the CDR3 is TGTGCCAGCCGACAGACGACTAACTATGGCTACACCTTC.